These 9 T cell receptor beta chains originate from one sample sequenced in a study of patients and donors after allogeneic stem cell transplantation. TCRdb fed the RT-PCR reads into MiXCR, producing one record per CDR3 protein. The profile covers 400,000 to 500,000 distinct CDR3 sequences, with around 15% appearing a single time and less than 9.5% taken by the ten largest. The sequencing input was blood, either unsorted or a sorted T cell fraction (not recorded which). These receptors were collected from a human donor who was either an allogeneic HSCT recipient or a stem cell or donor lymphocyte infusion donor (not recorded which). It is not recorded whose cells these are; they may come from a transplant donor.

V gene TRBV19 combines with J gene TRBJ2-2, with D perhaps TRBD2 (5 bases). Trimming left V 3 bases short and J 2 bases short, with 13 bases between. CDR3 length equals 16 residues. Germline CDR1 reads LNHDA; CDR2 reads SQIVND (reference sequence). Here the CDR3 DNA reads TGTGCCAGTAGTATTGGAGGCAGGAGAAACACCGGGGAGCTGTTTTTT. Protein: CASSIGGRRNTGELFF.

The CDR3 loop is CASSSRRGSGKTEAFF. The CDR3 DNA reads TGTGCCAGCAGCTCCCGGAGGGGTTCGGGGAAGACTGAAGCTTTCTTT. The chain combines TRBV7-2 with TRBJ1-1, with D possibly matching TRBD1 (5 bases). The germline V gene has CDR1 SGHTA and CDR2 FQGNSA. This CDR3 has 16 residues. V was cut by 4 bases and J by 5 bases, with 20 bases left in between. Together with reference TRBV7-2 and TRBJ1-1, the CDR3 gives the full variable domain: GAGVSQSPSNKVTEKGKDVELRCDPISGHTALYWYRQSLGQGLEFLIYFQGNSAPDKSGLPSDRFSAERTGGSVSTLTIQRTQQEDSAVYLCASSSRRGSGKTEAFFGQGTRLTVV.

The chain employs TRBV7-2 and TRBJ1-2, with TRBD1 matching 12 bases. The V segment lost 2 bases and the J segment 8 bases; nucleotides outside the gene matches: 12. The CDR3 sequence is 17 residues long. CDR1 is SGHTA, CDR2 FQGNSA, per germline. This chain's CDR3 is CASSLRGPGQGARGYTF. In DNA, the CDR3 is TGTGCCAGCAGCTTAAGGGGCCCGGGACAGGGGGCGCGGGGCTACACCTTC.

The chain couples TRBV20-1 to TRBJ1-1; D might be TRBD1 (6 bases). Germline lookup yields CDR1 DFQATT and CDR2 SNEGSKA (reference sequence). This CDR3 has 15 residues. V shed 3 bases and J shed 5 bases, with 19 bases lying between them. CDR3 in amino acids: CSASATGLRSTEAFF. DNA of the CDR3: TGCAGTGCTAGCGCCACAGGGTTACGGTCAACTGAAGCTTTCTTT.

There are a few counts of this clonotype. The chain is built from TRBV5-1 and TRBJ2-4; the D gene could be TRBD1 or TRBD2 (6 bases each). This CDR3 has 13 amino acids. CDR1 and CDR2 (germline): SGHRS, YFSETQ. Trimming took 5 bases from V and 7 from J, leaving 13 bases between them. The CDR3 nucleotides read TGCGCCAGCAGAGAAACGGGGGCGAACATTCAGTACTTC. Encoded protein: CASRETGANIQYF.

The J gene is TRBJ2-7, the V gene TRBV14; perhaps TRBD2 as D (6 bases). V dropped 3 bases and J dropped 3 bases, with 12 bases sitting between them. Germline V gene sequence: CDR1 SGHDN, CDR2 FVKESK. There are 14 residues in the CDR3. CDR3 protein: CASSQGLLNYEQYF. CDR3 in DNA: TGTGCCAGCAGCCAGGGACTCTTAAACTACGAGCAGTACTTC.

In its sample, this clonotype was seen a few times. This chain uses TRBV7-9 with TRBJ2-1; D perhaps matches TRBD1 (6 bases). This CDR3 region has 17 residues. The germline V and J ends were trimmed by 3 bases and 1 base, with 16 bases remaining between them. CDR1 SEHNR and CDR2 FQNEAQ come from the germline V gene (reference sequence). The CDR3 is CASSFPPRDTSYNEQFF. The CDR3, as DNA: TGTGCCAGCAGCTTCCCTCCCCGGGACACTTCCTACAATGAGCAGTTCTTC.

Points on this clonotype: The limits of the CDR3 on the DNA are not certain, so only TCRdb's listed CDR3 is given. The chain joins TRBV6-5 to TRBJ2-7; TRBD1, as called in the table, went unchecked against the DNA. Including both end residues, the CDR3 is 14 amino acids long. Germline V gene sequence: CDR1 MNHEY, CDR2 SVGAGI. The CDR3 spells CASSSSTGASPQYF.

The chain links TRBV24-1 to TRBJ2-2, with D unresolved. Germline V CDR1 and CDR2: KGHDR, SFDVKD. Trimming pared 1 base from V and 6 bases from J, leaving 14 bases between. This CDR3 is 16 amino acids long. As DNA, the CDR3 is TGTGCCACCAGTGATTTCGGAGTCTTCGGGCCCGGGGAGCTGTTTTTT. It codes for CATSDFGVFGPGELFF.